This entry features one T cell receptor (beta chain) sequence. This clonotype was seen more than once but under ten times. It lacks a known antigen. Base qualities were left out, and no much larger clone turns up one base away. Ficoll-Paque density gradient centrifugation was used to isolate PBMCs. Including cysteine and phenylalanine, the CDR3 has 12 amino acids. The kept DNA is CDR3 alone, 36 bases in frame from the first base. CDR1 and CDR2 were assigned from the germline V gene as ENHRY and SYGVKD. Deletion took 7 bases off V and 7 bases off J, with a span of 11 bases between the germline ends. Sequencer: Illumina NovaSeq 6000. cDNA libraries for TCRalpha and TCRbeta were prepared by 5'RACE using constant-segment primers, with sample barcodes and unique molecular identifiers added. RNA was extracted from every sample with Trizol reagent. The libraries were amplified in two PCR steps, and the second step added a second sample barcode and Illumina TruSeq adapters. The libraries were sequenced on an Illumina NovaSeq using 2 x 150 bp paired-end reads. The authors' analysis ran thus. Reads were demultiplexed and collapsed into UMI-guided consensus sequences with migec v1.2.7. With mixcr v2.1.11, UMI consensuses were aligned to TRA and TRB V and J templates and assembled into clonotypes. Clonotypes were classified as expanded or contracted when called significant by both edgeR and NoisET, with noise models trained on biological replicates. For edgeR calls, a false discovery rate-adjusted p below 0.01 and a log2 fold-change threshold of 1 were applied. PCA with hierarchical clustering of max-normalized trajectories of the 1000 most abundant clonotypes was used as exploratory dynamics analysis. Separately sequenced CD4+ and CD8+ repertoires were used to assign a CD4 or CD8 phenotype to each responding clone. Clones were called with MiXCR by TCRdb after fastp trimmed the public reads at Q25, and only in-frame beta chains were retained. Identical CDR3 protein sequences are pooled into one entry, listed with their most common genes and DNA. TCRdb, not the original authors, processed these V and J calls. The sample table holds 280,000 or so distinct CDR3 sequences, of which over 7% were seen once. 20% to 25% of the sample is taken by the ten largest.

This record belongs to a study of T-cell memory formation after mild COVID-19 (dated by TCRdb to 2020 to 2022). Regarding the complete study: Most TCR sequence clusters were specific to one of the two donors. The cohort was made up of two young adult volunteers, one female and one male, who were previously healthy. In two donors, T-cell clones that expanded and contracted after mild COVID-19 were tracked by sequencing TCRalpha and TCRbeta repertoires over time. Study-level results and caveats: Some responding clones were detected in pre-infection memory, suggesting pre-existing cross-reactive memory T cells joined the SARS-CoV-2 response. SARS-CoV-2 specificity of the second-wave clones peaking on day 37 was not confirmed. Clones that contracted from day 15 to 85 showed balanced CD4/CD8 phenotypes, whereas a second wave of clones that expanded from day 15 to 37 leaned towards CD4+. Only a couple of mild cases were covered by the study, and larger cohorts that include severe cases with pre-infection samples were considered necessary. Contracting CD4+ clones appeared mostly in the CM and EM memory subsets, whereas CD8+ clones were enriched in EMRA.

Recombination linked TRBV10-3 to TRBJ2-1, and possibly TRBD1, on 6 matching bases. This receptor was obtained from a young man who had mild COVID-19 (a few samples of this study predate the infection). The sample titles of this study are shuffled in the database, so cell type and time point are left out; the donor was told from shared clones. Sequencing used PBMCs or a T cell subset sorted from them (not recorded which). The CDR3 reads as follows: CAITEGVNEQFF. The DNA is TGTGCCATCACCGAGGGGGTAAATGAGCAGTTCTTC.